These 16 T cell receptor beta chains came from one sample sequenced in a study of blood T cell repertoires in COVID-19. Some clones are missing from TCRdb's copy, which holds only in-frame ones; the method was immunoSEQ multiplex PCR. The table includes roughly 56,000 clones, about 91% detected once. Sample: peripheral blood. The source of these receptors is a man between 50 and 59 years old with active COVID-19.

The CDR3 DNA is TGTGCCAGCAGACGACAGGGGGCCTCAAATTCACCCCTCCACTTT. Translated: CASRRQGASNSPLHF. The chain combines TRBV4-2 with TRBJ1-6; TRBD1 matches 10 bases. The CDR3 has 15 residues. Germline V gives CDR1 LGHNA, CDR2 YNFKEQ. Trimming took 6 bases from V and 7 from J; bases not matched to a gene: 6.

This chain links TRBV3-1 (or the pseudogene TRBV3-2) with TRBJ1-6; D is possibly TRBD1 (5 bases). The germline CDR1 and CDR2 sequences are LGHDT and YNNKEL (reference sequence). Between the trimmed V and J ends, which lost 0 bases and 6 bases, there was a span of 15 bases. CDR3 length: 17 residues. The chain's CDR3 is CASSQDAAQGFNSPLHF. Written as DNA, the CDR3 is TGTGCCAGCAGCCAAGATGCAGCGCAGGGATTTAATTCACCCCTCCACTTT.

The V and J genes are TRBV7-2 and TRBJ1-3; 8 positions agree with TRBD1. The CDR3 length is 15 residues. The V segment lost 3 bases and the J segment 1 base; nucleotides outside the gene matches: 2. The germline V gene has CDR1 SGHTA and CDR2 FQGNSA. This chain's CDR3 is CASSFTGGSGNTIYF. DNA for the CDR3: TGTGCCAGCAGCTTCACAGGGGGGTCTGGAAACACCATATATTTT.

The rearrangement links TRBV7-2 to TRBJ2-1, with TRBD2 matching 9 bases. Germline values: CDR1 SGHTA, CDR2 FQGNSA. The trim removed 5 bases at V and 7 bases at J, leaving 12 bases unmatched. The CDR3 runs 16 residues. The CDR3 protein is CASSVGGGAVGNEQFF. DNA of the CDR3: TGTGCCAGCAGCGTTGGCGGGGGGGCCGTGGGTAATGAGCAGTTCTTC.

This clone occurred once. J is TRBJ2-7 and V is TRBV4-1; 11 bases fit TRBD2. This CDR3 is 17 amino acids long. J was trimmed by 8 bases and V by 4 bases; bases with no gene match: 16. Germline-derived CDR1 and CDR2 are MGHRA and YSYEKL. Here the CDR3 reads CASSPGLAGQGGVQQYF. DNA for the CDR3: TGCGCCAGCAGCCCTGGACTAGCGGGCCAGGGGGGGGTGCAGCAGTACTTC.

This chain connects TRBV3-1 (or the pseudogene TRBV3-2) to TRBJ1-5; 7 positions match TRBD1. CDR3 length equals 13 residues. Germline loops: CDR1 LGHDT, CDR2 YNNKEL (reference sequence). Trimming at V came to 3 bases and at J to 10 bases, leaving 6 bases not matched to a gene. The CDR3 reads CASSQEQGQPQHF. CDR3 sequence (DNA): TGTGCCAGCAGCCAGGAACAGGGGCAACCCCAGCATTTT.

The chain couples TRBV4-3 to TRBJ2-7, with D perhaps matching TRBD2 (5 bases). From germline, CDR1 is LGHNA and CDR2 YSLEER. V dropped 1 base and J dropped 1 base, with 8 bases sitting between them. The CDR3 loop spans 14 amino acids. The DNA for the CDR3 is TGCGCCAGCAGCCAAGCCGAGGGTTCCTACGAGCAGTACTTC. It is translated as CASSQAEGSYEQYF.

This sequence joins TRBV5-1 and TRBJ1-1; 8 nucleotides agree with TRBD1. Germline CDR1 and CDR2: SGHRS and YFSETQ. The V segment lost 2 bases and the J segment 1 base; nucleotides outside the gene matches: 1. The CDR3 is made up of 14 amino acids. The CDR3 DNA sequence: TGCGCCAGCAGCTTCACAGGGGGGAACACTGAAGCTTTCTTT. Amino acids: CASSFTGGNTEAFF.

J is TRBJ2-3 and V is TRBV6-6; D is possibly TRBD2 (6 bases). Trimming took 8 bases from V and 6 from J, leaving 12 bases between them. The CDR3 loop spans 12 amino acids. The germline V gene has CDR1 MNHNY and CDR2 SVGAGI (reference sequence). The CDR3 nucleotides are TGTGCCAGCGAGGGCCGGGGGGATACGCAGTATTTT. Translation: CASEGRGDTQYF.

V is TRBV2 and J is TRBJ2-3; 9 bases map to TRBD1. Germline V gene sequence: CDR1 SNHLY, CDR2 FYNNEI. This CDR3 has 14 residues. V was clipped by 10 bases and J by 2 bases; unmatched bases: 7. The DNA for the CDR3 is TGTGCCAAAGGCGGGACAGGGTTCACAGATACGCAGTATTTT. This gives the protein CAKGGTGFTDTQYF.

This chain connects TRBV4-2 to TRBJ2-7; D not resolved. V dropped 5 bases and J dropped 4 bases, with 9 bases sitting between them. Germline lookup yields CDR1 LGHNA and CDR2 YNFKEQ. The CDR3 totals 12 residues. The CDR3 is CASSASVYEQYF. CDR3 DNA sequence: TGTGCCAGCAGCGCTTCAGTGTACGAGCAGTACTTC.

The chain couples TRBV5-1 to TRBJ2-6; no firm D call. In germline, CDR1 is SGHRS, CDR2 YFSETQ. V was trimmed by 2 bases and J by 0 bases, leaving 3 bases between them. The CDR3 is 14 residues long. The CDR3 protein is CASSLYSGANVLTF. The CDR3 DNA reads TGCGCCAGCAGCTTATACTCTGGGGCCAACGTCCTGACTTTC.

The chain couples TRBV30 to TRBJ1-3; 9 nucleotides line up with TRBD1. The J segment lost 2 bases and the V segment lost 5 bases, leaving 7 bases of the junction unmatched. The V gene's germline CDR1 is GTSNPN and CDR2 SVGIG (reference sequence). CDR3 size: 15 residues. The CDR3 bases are TGTGCCTGGGGTAGGACAGGGGACACTGGAAACACCATATATTTT. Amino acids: CAWGRTGDTGNTIYF. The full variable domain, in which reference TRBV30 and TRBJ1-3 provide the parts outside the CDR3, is SQTIHQWPATLVQPVGSPLSLECTVEGTSNPNLYWYRQAAGRGLQLLFYSVGIGQISSEVPQNLSASRPQDRQFILSSKKLLLSDSGFYLCAWGRTGDTGNTIYFGEGSWLTVV.

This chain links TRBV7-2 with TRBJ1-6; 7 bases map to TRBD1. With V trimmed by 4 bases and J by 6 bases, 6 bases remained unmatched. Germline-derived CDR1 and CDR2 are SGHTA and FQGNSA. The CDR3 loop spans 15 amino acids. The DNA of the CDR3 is TGTGCCAGCAGCTCCCGTGGACAGGCTAATTCACCCCTCCACTTT. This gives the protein CASSSRGQANSPLHF.

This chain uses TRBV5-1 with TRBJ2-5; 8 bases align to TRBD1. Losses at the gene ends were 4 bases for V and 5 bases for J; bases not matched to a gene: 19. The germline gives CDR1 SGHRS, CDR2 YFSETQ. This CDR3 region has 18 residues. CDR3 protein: CASSATPSIGQGGETQYF. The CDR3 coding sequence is TGCGCCAGCAGCGCTACCCCCTCGATCGGACAGGGTGGGGAGACCCAGTACTTC.

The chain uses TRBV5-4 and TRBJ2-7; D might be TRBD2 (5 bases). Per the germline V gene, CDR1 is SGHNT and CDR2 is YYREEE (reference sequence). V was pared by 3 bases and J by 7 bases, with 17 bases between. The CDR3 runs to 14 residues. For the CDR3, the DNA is TGTGCCAGCAGCTCTACCGTGGGAGCTTGGGAGCAGTACTTC. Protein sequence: CASSSTVGAWEQYF.